The source of this T cell receptor (beta chain) is a study of beta chain features in type 1 diabetes. The overall study: Age, gender and cell yields were alike across patients and healthy donors. Examined across all samples were over 85 million sorted cells. Points from the study as a whole: Still unanswered here is whether HLA type influences TCRB rearrangement. In every one of the four CD4+ subsets, TCRB CDR3s were moderately but significantly shorter in Type 1 diabetes patients.

Expressed TCRB transcripts were sequenced because the entire RNA isolate underwent reverse transcription. Sequencing was performed with immunoSEQ multiplex PCR; in TCRdb, only in-frame clones are kept and a portion is missing. Among a few hundred thousand clones listed, approximately 12% were seen once. A few counts support this clone. What it binds is unknown. Sequences were obtained from naive CD4+ T cells from blood. The origin of this receptor is a man between 18 and 29 years old in good health.

CDR3 in DNA: TGTGCCAGCAGCTTCGACCGGCGGGAAGAAAAACTGTTTTTT. Its protein is CASSFDRREEKLFF. The chain couples TRBV7-9 to TRBJ1-4; D is ambiguous. The length of the CDR3 is 14 residues. Trimming removed 3 bases at V and 8 bases at J, with 13 bases between. The germline V gene encodes CDR1 SEHNR and CDR2 FQNEAQ (reference sequence).